Sequencing of this T cell receptor beta chain was carried out in a study of CD8 T cells in ankylosing spondylitis. Making the TCR beta libraries involved quantitative 5'-RACE with molecular barcodes. Using its own MiXCR run on the 5' RACE reads, TCRdb lists one record per CDR3 protein. Of about 140,000 distinct CDR3 sequences in the sample, 8% to 9% were seen once. The CDR3 loop spans 15 amino acids. The germline V gene has CDR1 MGHRA and CDR2 YSYEKL. Deletions cut 0 bases from V and 4 bases from J, with 12 bases between. Broader study findings: Fewer than ten highly homologous variants made up a TCR beta motif, and this motif appeared characteristic of ankylosing spondylitis blood.

There are many counts of this clonotype. Its matching antigen is unknown. Sequencing was performed on synovial fluid, either unsorted or a sorted T cell fraction (not recorded which). The chain couples TRBV4-1 to TRBJ1-2, with D unclear. The sequence was obtained from a male donor with ankylosing spondylitis. The CDR3: CASSQDPSMSYGYTF. The CDR3 bases are TGCGCCAGCAGCCAAGATCCCTCCATGAGCTATGGCTACACCTTC.